One and the same sample provided the 10 T cell receptor beta chains below, sequenced in a study of shared clonotypes between healthy human individuals. TCRdb keeps only in-frame clones here, not all; method: immunoSEQ multiplex PCR. The sample includes over 2 million clones, about 94% of them seen just once. CD8 cells regarded as naive lacked CD45RO, were positively chosen for CCR7, and omitted terminally differentiated effector memory CD45RA+ cells. Sequences were obtained from naive CD8+ T cells sorted from blood. The source of these receptors is a young man in good health.

This chain connects TRBV6-5 to TRBJ2-3, with TRBD2 identical over 15 bases. J gave up 5 bases and V 4 bases, and 4 bases lay outside the gene matches. Germline lookup yields CDR1 MNHEY and CDR2 SVGAGI. This CDR3 comprises 16 residues. CDR3 sequence: CASSSGTSGGKDTQYF. The CDR3 DNA reads TGTGCCAGCAGTTCCGGGACTAGCGGGGGGAAAGATACGCAGTATTTT.

The chain joins TRBV7-3 to TRBJ2-7; D uncertain. The V and J ends lost 3 bases and 3 bases respectively, with 12 bases between them. The CDR3 spans 14 residues. CDR1 and CDR2 (germline): SGHTA, FQGTGA. The CDR3 loop is CASSFGGPGYEQYF. The CDR3 region has the DNA TGTGCCAGCAGCTTCGGTGGGCCAGGCTACGAGCAGTACTTC. Filled out from reference TRBV7-3 and TRBJ2-7, the complete variable domain reads GAGVSQTPSNKVTEKGKYVELRCDPISGHTALYWYRQSLGQGPEFLIYFQGTGAADDSGLPNDRFFAVRPEGSVSTLKIQRTERGDSAVYLCASSFGGPGYEQYFGPGTRLTVT.

This clone appeared once. The genes are TRBV2 and TRBJ2-7; 8 bases line up with TRBD2. Per the germline V gene, CDR1 is SNHLY and CDR2 is FYNNEI. Trimming removed 4 bases from V and 2 bases from J; junction bases left unmatched: 4. CDR3 length: 14 amino acids. DNA for the CDR3: TGTGCCAGCAGTGTGGAAGCGGGAGCCTACGAGCAGTACTTC. It specifies CASSVEAGAYEQYF.

The V and J genes are TRBV4-3 and TRBJ2-3; TRBD1 matches at 8 bases. With 0 bases clipped from V and 0 bases from J, the junction kept 5 bases outside the gene matches. The CDR3 is 17 amino acids. The germline V gene has CDR1 LGHNA and CDR2 YSLEER. CDR3 sequence reads: CASSQDRQGISTDTQYF. In DNA, the CDR3 is TGCGCCAGCAGCCAAGATCGACAGGGGATTAGCACAGATACGCAGTATTTT.

The chain uses TRBV21-1 and TRBJ1-5; the listed D gene, TRBD1, was not tested against the DNA. TRBV21-1 is shown as a pseudogene. The CDR3 consists of 15 residues. This chain's CDR3 is CASSKGAGGNQPQHF. The CDR3 DNA reads TGTGCCAGCAGCAAAGGGGCAGGTGGCAATCAGCCCCAGCATTTT.

The V gene is TRBV11-2, the J gene TRBJ1-2; possible D gene TRBD1, 6 bases. The CDR3 is 14 residues long. V lost 1 base and J 6 bases, leaving 12 bases between the germline ends. Germline CDR1 reads SGHAT; CDR2 reads FQNNGV. The CDR3 spells CASSLVPQGDGYTF. The CDR3, as DNA: TGTGCCAGCAGCTTAGTACCACAGGGTGATGGCTACACCTTC.

V usage is TRBV7-3 and J usage is TRBJ1-2; TRBD1 is a possible D gene (5 bases). Per the germline V gene, CDR1 is SGHTA and CDR2 is FQGTGA. Trimming removed 3 bases at V and 12 bases at J, with 11 bases between. The CDR3 is 11 residues long. CDR3 nucleotides: TGTGCCAGCAGCTTCGAGAGGGGACACACCTTC. This encodes CASSFERGHTF.

The chain links TRBV5-1 to TRBJ2-7, with D maybe TRBD2 (6 bases). Germline V CDR1 and CDR2: SGHRS, YFSETQ. V lost 7 bases to trimming and J lost 6 bases, with 23 bases between them. The CDR3 is 15 residues long. In nucleotides, the CDR3 is TGCGCCAGCGCAGCAAAACCGGGAGATTGGGTCGAGCAGTACTTC. Protein sequence: CASAAKPGDWVEQYF.

A note on this clone: This sample includes further DNA sequences coding for the same CDR3. CDR3: CASSLEGETQYF. The CDR3 coding sequence is TGTGCCAGCAGCTTGGAAGGAGAGACCCAGTACTTC. The rearrangement joins TRBV5-6 to TRBJ2-5; D is unclear. Trimming stripped 0 bases from V and 4 bases from J, with 4 bases between. Germline CDR1 is SGHDT and CDR2 is YYEEEE. This CDR3 region has 12 residues.

The V and J genes are TRBV30 and TRBJ1-4, with D tentatively TRBD1 (5 bases). Trimming took 0 bases from V and 6 from J, leaving 14 bases between them. The CDR3 consists of 15 residues. CDR1 GTSNPN and CDR2 SVGIG come from the germline V gene (reference sequence). The CDR3 DNA follows: TGTGCCTGGAGTGTAATGGGGGGAGAGGATGAAAAACTGTTTTTT. Translating gives CAWSVMGGEDEKLFF.